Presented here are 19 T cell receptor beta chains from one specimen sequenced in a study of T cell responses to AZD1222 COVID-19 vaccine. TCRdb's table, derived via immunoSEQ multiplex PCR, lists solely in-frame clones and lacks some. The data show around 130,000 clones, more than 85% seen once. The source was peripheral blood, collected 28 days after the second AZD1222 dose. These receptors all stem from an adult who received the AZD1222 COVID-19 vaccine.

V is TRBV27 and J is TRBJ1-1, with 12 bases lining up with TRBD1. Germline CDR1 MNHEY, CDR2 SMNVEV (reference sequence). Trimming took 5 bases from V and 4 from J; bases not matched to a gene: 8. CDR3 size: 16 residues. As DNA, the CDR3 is TGTGCCAGCAGTCCCGGGACAGGGGGCGCATCCACTGAAGCTTTCTTT. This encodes CASSPGTGGASTEAFF.

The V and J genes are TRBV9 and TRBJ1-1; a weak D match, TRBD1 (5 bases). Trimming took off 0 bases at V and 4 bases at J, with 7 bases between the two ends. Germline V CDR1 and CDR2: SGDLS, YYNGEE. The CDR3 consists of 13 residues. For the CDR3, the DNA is TGTGCCAGCAGCGTAGGCGGGGCCACTGAAGCTTTCTTT. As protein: CASSVGGATEAFF.

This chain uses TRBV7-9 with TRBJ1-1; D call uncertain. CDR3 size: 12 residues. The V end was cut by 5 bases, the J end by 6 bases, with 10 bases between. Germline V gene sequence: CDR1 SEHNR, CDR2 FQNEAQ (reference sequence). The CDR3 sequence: CASSPGLPEAFF. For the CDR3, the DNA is TGTGCCAGCAGCCCAGGACTACCTGAAGCTTTCTTT. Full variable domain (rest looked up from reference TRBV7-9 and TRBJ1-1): DTGVSQNPRHKITKRGQNVTFRCDPISEHNRLYWYRQTLGQGPEFLTYFQNEAQLEKSRLLSDRFSAERPKGSFSTLEIQRTEQGDSAMYLCASSPGLPEAFFGQGTRLTVV.

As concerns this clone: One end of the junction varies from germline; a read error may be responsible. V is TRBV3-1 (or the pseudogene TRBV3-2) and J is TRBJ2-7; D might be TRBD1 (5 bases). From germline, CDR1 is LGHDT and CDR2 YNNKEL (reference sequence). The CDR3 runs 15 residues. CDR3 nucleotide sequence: TGTGCCAGCAGTCAAGGACAACTATACTCCTACGAGCAGTACTTC. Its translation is CASSQGQLYSYEQYF.

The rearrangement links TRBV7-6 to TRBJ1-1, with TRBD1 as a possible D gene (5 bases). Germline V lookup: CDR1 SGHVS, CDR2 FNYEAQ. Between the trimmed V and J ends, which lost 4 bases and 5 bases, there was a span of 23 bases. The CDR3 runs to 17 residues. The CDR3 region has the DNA TGTGCCAGCAGCTCATCAATCCGGGGCAGGGTGGGGACTGAAGCTTTCTTT. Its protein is CASSSSIRGRVGTEAFF.

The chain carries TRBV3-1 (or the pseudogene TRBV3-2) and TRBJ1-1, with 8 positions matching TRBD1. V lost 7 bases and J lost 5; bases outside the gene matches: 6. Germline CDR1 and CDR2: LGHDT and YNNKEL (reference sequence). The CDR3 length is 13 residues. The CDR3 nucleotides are TGTGCCAGCAAACGACAGGGGTGGACTGAAGCTTTCTTT. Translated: CASKRQGWTEAFF.

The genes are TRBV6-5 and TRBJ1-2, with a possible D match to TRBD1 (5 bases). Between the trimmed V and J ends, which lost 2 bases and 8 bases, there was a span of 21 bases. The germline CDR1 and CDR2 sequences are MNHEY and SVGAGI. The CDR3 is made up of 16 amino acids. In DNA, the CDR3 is TGTGCCAGCAGTTACGGTGCGGGATGGGGCGCGGAGGGCTACACCTTC. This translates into CASSYGAGWGAEGYTF.

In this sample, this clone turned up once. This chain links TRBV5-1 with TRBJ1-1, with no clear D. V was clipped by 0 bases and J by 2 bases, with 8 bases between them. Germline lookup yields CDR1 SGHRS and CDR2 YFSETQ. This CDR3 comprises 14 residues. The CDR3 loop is CASSLEHPNTEAFF. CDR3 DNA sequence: TGCGCCAGCAGCTTGGAACACCCCAACACTGAAGCTTTCTTT.

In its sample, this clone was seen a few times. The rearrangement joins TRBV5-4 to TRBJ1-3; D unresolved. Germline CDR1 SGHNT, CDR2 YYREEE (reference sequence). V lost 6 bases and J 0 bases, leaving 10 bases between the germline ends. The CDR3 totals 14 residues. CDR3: CASTPPSSGNTIYF. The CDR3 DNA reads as TGTGCCAGCACCCCCCCCAGCTCTGGAAACACCATATATTTT.

DNA for the CDR3: TGTGCCAGTAGTATTACAGGGCCTAGCACAGATACGCAGTATTTT. This encodes CASSITGPSTDTQYF. The chain carries TRBV19 and TRBJ2-3, with D perhaps matching TRBD1 (6 bases). Germline CDR1 reads LNHDA; CDR2 reads SQIVND (reference sequence). V shed 3 bases and J shed 0 bases, with 10 bases lying between them. The CDR3 spans 15 residues.

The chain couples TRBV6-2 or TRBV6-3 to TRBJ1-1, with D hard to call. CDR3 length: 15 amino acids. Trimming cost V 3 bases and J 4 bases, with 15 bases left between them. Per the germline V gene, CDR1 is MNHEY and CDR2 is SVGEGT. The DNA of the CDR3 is TGTGCCAGCAGTTATTATATGGGAGTGGTCACTGAAGCTTTCTTT. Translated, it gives CASSYYMGVVTEAFF.

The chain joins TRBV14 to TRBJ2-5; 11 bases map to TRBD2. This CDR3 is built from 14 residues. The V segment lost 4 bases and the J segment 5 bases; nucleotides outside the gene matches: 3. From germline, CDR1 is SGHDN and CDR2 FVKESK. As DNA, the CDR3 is TGTGCCAGCAGCCGACTAGCGGGATGGGAGACCCAGTACTTC. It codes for CASSRLAGWETQYF.

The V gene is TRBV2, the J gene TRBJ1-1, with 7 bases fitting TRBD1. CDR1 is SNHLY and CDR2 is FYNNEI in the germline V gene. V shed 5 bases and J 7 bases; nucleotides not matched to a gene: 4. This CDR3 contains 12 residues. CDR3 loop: CASSRQGLEAFF. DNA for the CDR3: TGTGCCAGCAGTAGACAGGGACTTGAAGCTTTCTTT.

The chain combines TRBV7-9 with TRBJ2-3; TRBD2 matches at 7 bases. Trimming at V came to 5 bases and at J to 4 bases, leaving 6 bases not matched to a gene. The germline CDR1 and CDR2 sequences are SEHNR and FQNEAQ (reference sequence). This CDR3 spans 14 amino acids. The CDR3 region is CASSRGAGADTQYF. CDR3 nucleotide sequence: TGTGCCAGCAGCCGAGGGGCGGGGGCAGATACGCAGTATTTT.

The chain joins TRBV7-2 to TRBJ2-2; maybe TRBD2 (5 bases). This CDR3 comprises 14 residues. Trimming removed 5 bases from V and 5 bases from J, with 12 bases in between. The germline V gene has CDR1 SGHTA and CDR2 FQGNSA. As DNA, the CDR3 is TGTGCCAGCAGCCACCGGGGTCGAACCGGGGAGCTGTTTTTT. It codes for CASSHRGRTGELFF.

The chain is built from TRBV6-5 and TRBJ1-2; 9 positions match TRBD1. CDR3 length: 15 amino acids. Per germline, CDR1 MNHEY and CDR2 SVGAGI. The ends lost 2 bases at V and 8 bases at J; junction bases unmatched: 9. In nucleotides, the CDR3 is TGTGCCAGCAGTTACCGGGACAGGGAAGGACGAGGCTACACCTTC. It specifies CASSYRDREGRGYTF.

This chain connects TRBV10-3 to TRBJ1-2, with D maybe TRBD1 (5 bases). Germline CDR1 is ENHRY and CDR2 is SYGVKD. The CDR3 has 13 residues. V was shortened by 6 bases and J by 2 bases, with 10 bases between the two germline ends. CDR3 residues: CAISDGANYGYTF. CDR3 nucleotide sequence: TGTGCCATCAGCGACGGGGCAAACTATGGCTACACCTTC.

CDR3 coding DNA: TGTGCCACCAGGGGCGGGGGGGCGTACGAGCAGTACTTC. Translated, it gives CATRGGGAYEQYF. The V call is TRBV28, the J call TRBJ2-7; 9 bases line up with TRBD2. V lost 10 bases, J lost 4 bases, and 8 bases stayed unmatched. Germline V gives CDR1 MDHEN, CDR2 SYDVKM. CDR3 length: 13 amino acids.

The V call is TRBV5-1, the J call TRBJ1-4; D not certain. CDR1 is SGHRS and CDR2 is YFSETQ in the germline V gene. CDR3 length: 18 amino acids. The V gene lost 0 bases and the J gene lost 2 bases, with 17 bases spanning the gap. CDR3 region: CASSLGFQYQGTNEKLFF. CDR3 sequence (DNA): TGCGCCAGCAGCTTGGGGTTTCAGTATCAAGGGACTAATGAAAAACTGTTTTTT.